The clone carrying this TCR beta chain was counted at least ten times. Its antigen is undetermined. V lost 4 bases to trimming and J lost 4 bases; unmatched junction nucleotides: 8. The CDR3 covers 15 residues. This sample was taken from a study of CD8 T cells in ankylosing spondylitis. Study-level findings and limits: One TCR beta motif, made up of eight or nine highly homologous variants, appeared characteristic of ankylosing spondylitis blood. Disease-linked clones reportedly concentrated significantly in matched ankylosing spondylitis synovial fluid.

TCRdb called the 5' RACE reads again in MiXCR, with one record for every CDR3 protein. Of about 130,000 distinct CDR3 sequences in the sample, approximately 6.8% were seen once. This sequence was found in a male donor with ankylosing spondylitis or in good health (not recorded which). The source material was blood, either unsorted or a sorted T cell fraction (not recorded which). The chain couples TRBV12-3 or TRBV12-4 to TRBJ1-2; 8 bases are shared with TRBD1. In nucleotides, the CDR3 is TGTGCCAGCAGTTCTACCTCGACAGGGGCCTATGGCTACACCTTC. It yields the protein CASSSTSTGAYGYTF.